These 15 T cell receptor beta chains originate from one sample sequenced in a study of T-cell memory formation after mild COVID-19. A single record per CDR3 protein comes from TCRdb applying MiXCR to the 5' RACE reads. The sample contains hundreds of thousands of distinct CDR3 sequences, roughly 26% of which appear only once. Sequenced sample: PBMCs or a T cell subset sorted from them (not recorded which). Receptors originate from an adult woman who had mild COVID-19 (a few samples of this study predate the infection). Cell type and time point are not known.

The chain recombines TRBV20-1 with TRBJ1-1; TRBD1 is a possible D gene (5 bases). V dropped 0 bases and J dropped 1 base, with 9 bases sitting between them. CDR1 DFQATT and CDR2 SNEGSKA come from the germline V gene (reference sequence). The CDR3 totals 14 residues. In nucleotides, the CDR3 is TGCAGTGCTAGAGATCCAGGGCAGAACACTGAAGCTTTCTTT. Protein: CSARDPGQNTEAFF.

This clonotype was counted at least ten times. V and J are TRBV5-5 and TRBJ1-1; 8 bases align to TRBD1. Losses at the gene ends were 4 bases for V and 5 bases for J; bases not matched to a gene: 10. The CDR3 is 15 residues long. The germline V gene has CDR1 SGHKS and CDR2 YYEKEE (reference sequence). CDR3 DNA: TGTGCCAGCAGCACCCCGACAGGGGTTGGGACTGAAGCTTTCTTT. This encodes CASSTPTGVGTEAFF.

This clonotype occurred a few times. The chain is built from TRBV5-1 and TRBJ1-3; D remains unclear. Germline V gene data show CDR1 as SGHRS and CDR2 as YFSETQ. The CDR3 is 17 amino acids. The ends were cut back, 0 bases at V and 0 bases at J, with 13 bases in the middle. The CDR3 coding sequence is TGCGCCAGCAGCTTGGGTCGGGGAGGGAACTCTGGAAACACCATATATTTT. Residues: CASSLGRGGNSGNTIYF.

The rearrangement joins TRBV6-1 to TRBJ1-5, with a weak D call TRBD1 (6 bases). Trimming cost V 6 bases and J 4 bases, with 16 bases left between them. This CDR3 spans 15 amino acids. Germline V gene sequence: CDR1 MNHNS, CDR2 SASEGT. The CDR3 protein is CASSPGGGVNQPQHF. CDR3 DNA: TGTGCCAGCAGCCCGGGGGGGGGCGTAAATCAGCCCCAGCATTTT.

The chain links TRBV24-1 to TRBJ2-5, with D perhaps TRBD1 (6 bases). The V and J ends lost 4 bases and 2 bases respectively, with 13 bases between them. CDR3 length equals 15 residues. CDR1 and CDR2 from the germline V gene are KGHDR and SFDVKD. This CDR3 is CATSDPGQKQETQYF. The CDR3 coding sequence is TGTGCCACCAGTGACCCAGGACAGAAACAAGAGACCCAGTACTTC.

V and J are TRBV2 and TRBJ1-4; 8 bases fit TRBD1. The junction had 8 bases not matched to a gene; V was cut back by 7 bases and J by 7 bases. Germline V gene lookup returns CDR1 SNHLY and CDR2 FYNNEI. This CDR3 contains 14 residues. CDR3 residues: CASTGARGPEKLFF. CDR3 DNA sequence: TGTGCCAGCACCGGAGCCAGGGGGCCTGAAAAACTGTTTTTT.

The V call is TRBV12-3 or TRBV12-4, the J call TRBJ2-1; the match to TRBD2 covers 8 bases. The CDR3 consists of 14 residues. V shed 6 bases and J 7 bases; nucleotides not matched to a gene: 8. The CDR3 DNA follows: TGTGCCAGCAGCCCCAGTGCTAGCGGGAATGAGCAGTTCTTC. Translated, it gives CASSPSASGNEQFF.

The V call is TRBV15, the J call TRBJ2-5; 9 bases match TRBD1. Germline CDR1 LNHNV, CDR2 YYDKDF (reference sequence). The CDR3 runs 15 residues. V was clipped by 1 base and J by 2 bases; unmatched bases: 2. The CDR3: CATSRGTGDQETQYF. The CDR3 nucleotides are TGTGCCACCAGCAGAGGGACAGGGGATCAAGAGACCCAGTACTTC. Complete variable domain (other parts from reference TRBV15 and TRBJ2-5): DAMVIQNPRYQVTQFGKPVTLSCSQTLNHNVMYWYQQKSSQAPKLLFHYYDKDFNNEADTPDNFQSRRPNTSFCFLDIRSPGLGDTAMYLCATSRGTGDQETQYFGPGTRLLVL.

This clonotype has only a few counts. The chain is built from TRBV7-9 and TRBJ1-5; 7 bases agree with TRBD1. The CDR3 has 17 residues. The V gene end was trimmed by 5 bases and the J gene end by 4 bases; junction bases not matched to a gene: 14. Per the germline V gene, CDR1 is SEHNR and CDR2 is FQNEAQ (reference sequence). The CDR3 loop reads CASSPGVGGGGNQPQHF. CDR3 DNA: TGTGCCAGCAGCCCAGGGGTAGGGGGCGGCGGGAATCAGCCCCAGCATTTT.

The chain links TRBV7-3 to TRBJ2-1, with a weak D call TRBD2 (5 bases). The germline V gene has CDR1 SGHTA and CDR2 FQGTGA. This CDR3 spans 15 amino acids. Between the trimmed V and J ends, which lost 5 bases and 9 bases, there was a span of 20 bases. CDR3: CASSLGGRRAAEQFF. In DNA, the CDR3 is TGTGCCAGCAGCCTAGGCGGCAGGCGGGCTGCTGAGCAGTTCTTC.

As DNA, the CDR3 is TGTGCTAGTGGCAATTCAGGGTTAAACGAAAAACTGTTTTTT. It is translated as CASGNSGLNEKLFF. V usage is TRBV12-5 and J usage is TRBJ1-4; a possible D gene is TRBD1 (5 bases). V was pared by 6 bases and J by 8 bases, with 16 bases between. The CDR3 sequence is 14 residues long. In germline, CDR1 is LGHNT, CDR2 FRNRAP.

The chain has TRBV5-5 and TRBJ2-2, with D possibly TRBD2 on 5 matching bases. Looked up from germline, CDR1 is SGHKS and CDR2 is YYEKEE (reference sequence). The CDR3 totals 14 residues. V was clipped by 5 bases and J by 6 bases, with 14 bases between them. The chain's CDR3 is CASRRPGSAGELFF. The CDR3, as DNA: TGTGCCAGCAGACGACCGGGGTCGGCCGGGGAGCTGTTTTTT.

The chain uses TRBV24-1 and TRBJ2-7; TRBD1 matches 8 bases. J was trimmed by 0 bases and V by 2 bases; bases with no gene match: 8. Germline lookup yields CDR1 KGHDR and CDR2 SFDVKD. This CDR3 has 17 amino acids. The CDR3 bases are TGTGCCACCAGTGATTCCGGACAGGGAGGTCTCTCCTACGAGCAGTACTTC. Translating gives CATSDSGQGGLSYEQYF.

The sample holds a few counts of this clonotype. The rearrangement links TRBV6-1 to TRBJ2-2; TRBD1 matches at 7 bases. V shed 7 bases, J shed 1 base, and the junction held 9 bases outside the gene matches. The length of the CDR3 is 16 residues. Germline V gene lookup returns CDR1 MNHNS and CDR2 SASEGT. CDR3 sequence (DNA): TGTGCCAGCACCCGCTGGACAGGAGGGAACACCGGGGAGCTGTTTTTT. Translated: CASTRWTGGNTGELFF.

This clonotype was detected only a few times. CDR3 nucleotides: TGCGCCAGCAGCTTGGGGCAACGGAGAGGCTATGGCTACACCTTC. It yields the protein CASSLGQRRGYGYTF. The chain is built from TRBV5-1 and TRBJ1-2, with no clear D. The ends were cut back, 0 bases at V and 4 bases at J, with 13 bases in the middle. CDR3 length: 15 amino acids. Germline V gives CDR1 SGHRS, CDR2 YFSETQ.